These 22 T cell receptor beta chains were sequenced from one sample in a study of blood T cell repertoires in COVID-19 (dated by TCRdb to the early 2020s). Receptor libraries were prepared by the immunoSEQ multiplex PCR assay. Imported from immuneACCESS, the table was reduced by TCRdb to in-frame sequences with V and J called. These copies leave out some clones; in studies compared against another copy, an unresolved V gene accounts for under half, and the cause of the remainder is not known. The sample records about 150,000 clones, approximately 80% of which are singletons. The ten most abundant clones make up 2.9% of the sample. Sequencing was performed on peripheral blood. These TCRs come from a woman aged 60-70 years with acute or convalescent COVID-19.

V is TRBV5-4 and J is TRBJ2-3; 11 positions match TRBD1. The germline V gene has CDR1 SGHNT and CDR2 YYREEE (reference sequence). CDR3 size: 15 residues. The ends lost 4 bases at V and 5 bases at J; junction bases unmatched: 6. CDR3 coding DNA: TGTGCCAGCAGCCAGACCGGGACAGGGGGAGATACGCAGTATTTT. It specifies CASSQTGTGGDTQYF.

The chain has TRBV7-2 and TRBJ2-1, with 7 bases lining up with TRBD2. The length of the CDR3 is 14 residues. J was trimmed by 6 bases and V by 4 bases; bases with no gene match: 6. Germline lookup yields CDR1 SGHTA and CDR2 FQGNSA. The CDR3 spells CASSSPGGFNEQFF. CDR3 bases: TGTGCCAGCAGCTCTCCGGGGGGATTCAATGAGCAGTTCTTC.

The gene calls are TRBV7-3 and TRBJ1-1; TRBD1 aligns across 11 bases. With 4 bases clipped from V and 14 bases from J, the junction kept 6 bases outside the gene matches. Germline V lookup: CDR1 SGHTA, CDR2 FQGTGA. The CDR3 contains 12 residues. CDR3 coding DNA: TGTGCCAGCAGCTCAGGACAGGGGGCGAAATTCTTT. Its protein is CASSSGQGAKFF.

This sequence joins TRBV6-2 or TRBV6-3 and TRBJ1-2; 9 bases map to TRBD1. The CDR3 totals 14 residues. CDR1 is MNHEY, CDR2 SVGEGT, per germline. V shed 2 bases, J shed 4 bases, and the junction held 2 bases outside the gene matches. The CDR3 protein is CASSYRTGAYGYTF. For the CDR3, the DNA is TGTGCCAGCAGTTACAGGACAGGGGCCTATGGCTACACCTTC.

The chain carries TRBV7-3 and TRBJ1-6; 7 bases fit TRBD1. The CDR3 covers 14 residues. After removal of 6 bases from V and 4 bases from J, the junction contained 3 bases not matched to a gene. The germline V gene encodes CDR1 SGHTA and CDR2 FQGTGA. Here the CDR3 DNA reads TGTGCCAGCAGGTTGGGACAGTATAATTCACCCCTCCACTTT. It encodes CASRLGQYNSPLHF.

The chain has TRBV29-1 and TRBJ1-1, with a possible D match to TRBD1 (5 bases). V lost 4 bases and J 0 bases, leaving 9 bases between the germline ends. Germline V gives CDR1 SQVTM, CDR2 ANQGSEA. This CDR3 is built from 13 residues. The CDR3, as DNA: TGCAGCGTTGGACAGATCGTGAACACTGAAGCTTTCTTT. Amino acids: CSVGQIVNTEAFF.

V is TRBV19 and J is TRBJ1-5; D remains unclear. The germline CDR1 and CDR2 sequences are LNHDA and SQIVND (reference sequence). Deletions cut 6 bases from V and 15 bases from J, with 21 bases between. The CDR3 extends over 13 amino acids. CDR3 in amino acids: CASSPDTASIRHF. Written as DNA, the CDR3 is TGTGCCAGTAGCCCCGACACCGCAAGTATCAGGCATTTT.

DNA of the CDR3: TGTGCCAGTAGTATTACCTCGGGGGTCCGCTCCTACGAGCAGTACTTC. The encoded protein is CASSITSGVRSYEQYF. This chain connects TRBV19 to TRBJ2-7; a possible D gene is TRBD2 (6 bases). The CDR3 is 16 amino acids. Trimming took 3 bases from V and 0 from J, leaving 15 bases between them. Germline V CDR1 and CDR2: LNHDA, SQIVND (reference sequence).

The V and J genes are TRBV6-5 and TRBJ1-1; tentative D call: TRBD1 (5 bases). The CDR3 totals 15 residues. The V gene lost 7 bases and the J gene lost 0 bases, with 15 bases spanning the gap. CDR1 and CDR2 from the germline V gene are MNHEY and SVGAGI. The CDR3 here is CASTPMQGLNTEAFF. CDR3 sequence (DNA): TGTGCCAGCACCCCCATGCAGGGCCTGAACACTGAAGCTTTCTTT.

The chain uses TRBV2 and TRBJ1-2; D is ambiguous. This CDR3 is 15 amino acids long. V lost 1 base and J 0 bases, leaving 9 bases between the germline ends. The germline CDR1 and CDR2 sequences are SNHLY and FYNNEI. CDR3 sequence: CASSEEAGANYGYTF. CDR3 sequence (DNA): TGTGCCAGCAGTGAAGAGGCGGGAGCTAACTATGGCTACACCTTC.

V gene TRBV5-5 combines with J gene TRBJ2-7; TRBD1 matches at 9 bases. This CDR3 has 15 residues. Per the germline V gene, CDR1 is SGHKS and CDR2 is YYEKEE (reference sequence). V lost 3 bases, J lost 4 bases, and 8 bases stayed unmatched. In DNA form, the CDR3 reads TGTGCCAGCAGCTCTGCCGGGACAGGGTGGTACGAGCAGTACTTC. Its protein product is CASSSAGTGWYEQYF.

The chain uses TRBV15 and TRBJ1-2, with 8 nucleotides matching TRBD1. Germline assignment: CDR1 LNHNV and CDR2 YYDKDF (reference sequence). The CDR3 loop spans 13 amino acids. Trimming took 5 bases from V and 3 from J; bases not matched to a gene: 2. The chain's CDR3 is CATSPDRDYGYTF. For the CDR3, the DNA is TGTGCCACCAGCCCGGACAGGGACTATGGCTACACCTTC. The complete variable domain, with remaining parts taken from reference TRBV15 and TRBJ1-2, reads DAMVIQNPRYQVTQFGKPVTLSCSQTLNHNVMYWYQQKSSQAPKLLFHYYDKDFNNEADTPDNFQSRRPNTSFCFLDIRSPGLGDTAMYLCATSPDRDYGYTFGSGTRLTVV.

This rearrangement joins TRBV18 to TRBJ2-1; D might be TRBD2 (6 bases). The CDR3 totals 14 residues. Germline V lookup: CDR1 KGHSH, CDR2 LQKENI. V was clipped by 6 bases and J by 8 bases, with 17 bases between them. The CDR3 nucleotides are TGTGCCAGCTCGCTTCTCGGAGGGCCCGATGAGCAGTTCTTC. This gives the protein CASSLLGGPDEQFF.

The chain has TRBV5-4 and TRBJ2-7, with D possibly matching TRBD1 (6 bases). V was cut by 2 bases and J by 7 bases, with 13 bases left in between. This CDR3 is 13 amino acids long. Per germline, CDR1 SGHNT and CDR2 YYREEE (reference sequence). CDR3 residues: CASSFTGLGEQYF. Written as DNA, the CDR3 is TGTGCCAGCAGCTTTACAGGGTTGGGGGAGCAGTACTTC. Together with reference TRBV5-4 and TRBJ2-7, the CDR3 gives the full variable domain: ETGVTQSPTHLIKTRGQQVTLRCSSQSGHNTVSWYQQALGQGPQFIFQYYREEENGRGNFPPRFSGLQFPNYSSELNVNALELDDSALYLCASSFTGLGEQYFGPGTRLTVT.

The rearrangement joins TRBV6-1 to TRBJ1-5; 11 bases map to TRBD1. Looked up from germline, CDR1 is MNHNS and CDR2 is SASEGT. The V segment lost 3 bases and the J segment 2 bases; nucleotides outside the gene matches: 0. This CDR3 is built from 15 residues. The CDR3 reads CASSEGQGGNQPQHF. In DNA form, the CDR3 reads TGTGCCAGCAGTGAGGGACAGGGGGGCAATCAGCCCCAGCATTTT.

The chain uses TRBV5-1 and TRBJ2-3; D is possibly TRBD2 (6 bases). The CDR3 is 15 amino acids. Germline CDR1 SGHRS, CDR2 YFSETQ. V was clipped by 2 bases and J by 1 base, with 11 bases between them. The CDR3 sequence is CASSLEKRGTDTQYF. The CDR3 DNA follows: TGCGCCAGCAGCTTAGAAAAGCGGGGCACAGATACGCAGTATTTT.

The chain employs TRBV21-1 and TRBJ2-2; no DNA check was done on the table's D call, TRBD1. TRBV21-1 is assigned pseudogene status. The CDR3 has 17 residues. The CDR3 sequence is CASSKVRGGSLTGELFF. CDR3 sequence (DNA): TGTGCCAGCAGCAAAGTCAGAGGGGGATCACTGACCGGGGAGCTGTTTTTT.

The chain has TRBV7-8 and TRBJ2-2; 15 bases fit TRBD2. The V segment lost 1 base and the J segment 6 bases; nucleotides outside the gene matches: 6. The CDR3 is 18 residues long. Per germline, CDR1 SGHVS and CDR2 FQNEAQ. CDR3 sequence (DNA): TGTGCCAGCAGCTTAGTCCCGGGACTAGCGGGGGGCTCCGGGGAGCTGTTTTTT. It codes for CASSLVPGLAGGSGELFF. Drawing the rest from reference TRBV7-8 and TRBJ2-2, the complete variable domain is GAGVSQSPRYKVAKRGQDVALRCDPISGHVSLFWYQQALGQGPEFLTYFQNEAQLDKSGLPSDRFFAERPEGSVSTLKIQRTQQEDSAVYLCASSLVPGLAGGSGELFFGEGSRLTVL.

CDR3 in amino acids: CASSLGGTAIGYTF. In DNA, the CDR3 is TGTGCCAGCAGCTTGGGCGGGACAGCTATAGGCTACACCTTC. The genes are TRBV5-4 and TRBJ1-2, with TRBD1 matching over 7 bases. Germline CDR1 SGHNT, CDR2 YYREEE (reference sequence). The CDR3 totals 14 residues. Trimming removed 0 bases from V and 8 bases from J; junction bases left unmatched: 7.

The chain recombines TRBV27 with TRBJ2-7, with D unclear. Per germline, CDR1 MNHEY and CDR2 SMNVEV (reference sequence). The CDR3 extends over 13 amino acids. V shed 6 bases and J shed 2 bases, with 11 bases lying between them. The DNA of the CDR3 is TGTGCCAGCAGGTCTAGTCTACCCTACGAGCAGTACTTC. Protein product: CASRSSLPYEQYF.

The V call is TRBV27, the J call TRBJ1-1, with D possibly TRBD1 on 5 matching bases. The ends were cut back, 4 bases at V and 0 bases at J, with 9 bases in the middle. The CDR3 spans 14 residues. Germline-derived CDR1 and CDR2 are MNHEY and SMNVEV (reference sequence). The CDR3 sequence: CASSSSGLNTEAFF. The DNA of the CDR3 is TGTGCCAGCAGTTCGTCAGGGTTGAACACTGAAGCTTTCTTT.

The V gene is TRBV5-4, the J gene TRBJ2-5; D unclear. Trimming shortened V by 0 bases and J by 7 bases, and 10 bases separated the two germline ends. The CDR3 totals 13 residues. The germline V gene has CDR1 SGHNT and CDR2 YYREEE (reference sequence). The CDR3 loop is CASSLDPLGTQYF. The CDR3 nucleotides are TGTGCCAGCAGCTTGGACCCGCTAGGGACCCAGTACTTC.